This passage covers 8 T cell receptor beta chains from one sample sequenced in a study of read filtering for tumor transcriptome and immune sequencing. Molecular barcoded adaptors covering alpha/delta and beta/gamma chains were used on about 390 ng RNA. TCRdb called the reads again in MiXCR, with one record for every CDR3 protein. The sample has about 58,000 distinct CDR3 sequences; 10% to 15% are singletons. The sequencing input was a population of CD138-negative cells sorted from bone marrow. These TCRs come from a donor aged 40 or over with multiple myeloma.

V usage is TRBV6-4 and J usage is TRBJ1-5; tentative D call: TRBD1 (6 bases). The CDR3 runs to 14 residues. Trimming took 6 bases from V and 2 from J, leaving 11 bases between them. Germline values: CDR1 MRHNA, CDR2 SNTAGT. The CDR3 spells CASSLGAGNQPQHF. CDR3 in DNA: TGTGCCAGCAGCCTGGGGGCGGGCAATCAGCCCCAGCATTTT.

As regards this clonotype: A clone one base away is much larger, so this may be a read error. This chain links TRBV6-6 with TRBJ2-5, with TRBD2 identical over 7 bases. The J segment lost 2 bases and the V segment lost 7 bases, leaving 22 bases of the junction unmatched. CDR1 and CDR2 (germline): MNHNY, SVGAGI (reference sequence). The CDR3 sequence is 19 residues long. CDR3 region: CASKKRGDGATGPQETQYF. DNA for the CDR3: TGTGCCAGCAAAAAACGGGGGGACGGGGCGACGGGCCCACAAGAGACCCAGTACTTC.

Remarks on this clonotype: A much larger clone lies a single base off, so this may be a read error. V is TRBV6-1 and J is TRBJ1-5, with D possibly TRBD1 on 6 matching bases. Looked up from germline, CDR1 is MNHNS and CDR2 is SASEGT. The CDR3 consists of 16 residues. The ends were cut back, 6 bases at V and 3 bases at J, with 18 bases in the middle. Here the CDR3 reads CASRPRGGPANQPQHF. The CDR3 DNA follows: TGTGCCAGCAGACCCCGGGGGGGCCCCGCCAATCAGCCCCAGCATTTT.

Ten or more counts support this clonotype. The J gene is TRBJ2-3, the V gene TRBV5-1, with TRBD1 matching over 8 bases. After removal of 5 bases from V and 4 bases from J, the junction contained 6 bases not matched to a gene. Per germline, CDR1 SGHRS and CDR2 YFSETQ. The length of the CDR3 is 14 residues. CDR3 region: CASRTGTGADTQYF. CDR3 nucleotide sequence: TGCGCCAGCAGAACCGGGACAGGAGCAGATACGCAGTATTTT.

Only a few counts were recorded for this clonotype. It may be a read error: a sequence one base away is much more abundant. The conserved phenylalanine or tryptophan is not found at the CDR3 terminus, so this likely reflects a read error. This rearrangement joins TRBV6-6 to TRBJ1-5; the match to TRBD1 covers 7 bases. V shed 6 bases, J shed 3 bases, and the junction held 11 bases outside the gene matches. CDR1 is MNHNY, CDR2 SVGAGI, per germline (reference sequence). The CDR3 loop spans 16 amino acids. The CDR3 loop is CASRKNRGGDNQPQHL. In DNA form, the CDR3 reads TGTGCCAGCAGGAAAAACAGGGGAGGGGACAATCAGCCCCAGCATCTT.

The chain uses TRBV12-3 or TRBV12-4 and TRBJ1-2; 11 nucleotides line up with TRBD1. After removal of 4 bases from V and 5 bases from J, the junction contained 6 bases not matched to a gene. The CDR3 has 15 amino acids. The CDR3 region has the DNA TGTGCCAGCAGTTCCCAGGACAGGGGGCAATATGGCTACACCTTC. This codes for CASSSQDRGQYGYTF.

This clonotype appeared many times. The V gene is TRBV7-9, the J gene TRBJ2-7, with D perhaps assigned TRBD1 or TRBD2 (5 bases each). CDR3 length: 15 residues. V shed 5 bases and J shed 5 bases, with 19 bases lying between them. Germline V lookup: CDR1 SEHNR, CDR2 FQNEAQ (reference sequence). The CDR3 DNA reads as TGTGCCAGCAGCGCACTCTCTACGGGGCGGCACGAGCAGTACTTC. It encodes CASSALSTGRHEQYF.

The chain carries TRBV4-1 and TRBJ2-5, with D possibly TRBD2 on 5 matching bases. V was clipped by 0 bases and J by 4 bases, with 18 bases between them. Germline V gives CDR1 MGHRA, CDR2 YSYEKL. The CDR3 has 17 amino acids. The CDR3 reads CASSQDQRVGNRETQYF. The CDR3 DNA sequence: TGCGCCAGCAGCCAAGATCAGAGGGTTGGTAATCGAGAGACCCAGTACTTC.